This entry concerns a single TCR beta chain. Its specificity is unknown. This specimen belongs to a study of cytomegalovirus exposure and HLA in healthy donors. Overall study results and limits: There were several of the most significant clusters that appeared linked to common viral pathogens in a later analysis. Later analysis revealed greater clonal expansion in HLA-associated TCR beta chains than in equally common others. Serostatus for CMV was the only available immune exposure information.

The PCR contained 60 Vbeta and 13 Jbeta primers. Clones were sequenced by immunoSEQ multiplex PCR, and TCRdb holds only the in-frame ones, with some missing. The repertoire holds a few hundred thousand clones, with around 80% as singletons. The germline CDR1 and CDR2 sequences are SGHRS and YFSETQ. The CDR3 spans 16 residues. The J segment lost 0 bases and the V segment lost 1 base, leaving 5 bases of the junction unmatched. The chain uses TRBV5-1 and TRBJ2-3; TRBD2 matches 7 bases. The sample comprised PBMCs. The sequence was collected from a man aged 35 to 55 in good health and CMV-seronegative. The CDR3 loop reads CASSLSSSGSTDTQYF. As DNA, the CDR3 is TGCGCCAGCAGCTTGAGCTCTAGCGGAAGCACAGATACGCAGTATTTT.